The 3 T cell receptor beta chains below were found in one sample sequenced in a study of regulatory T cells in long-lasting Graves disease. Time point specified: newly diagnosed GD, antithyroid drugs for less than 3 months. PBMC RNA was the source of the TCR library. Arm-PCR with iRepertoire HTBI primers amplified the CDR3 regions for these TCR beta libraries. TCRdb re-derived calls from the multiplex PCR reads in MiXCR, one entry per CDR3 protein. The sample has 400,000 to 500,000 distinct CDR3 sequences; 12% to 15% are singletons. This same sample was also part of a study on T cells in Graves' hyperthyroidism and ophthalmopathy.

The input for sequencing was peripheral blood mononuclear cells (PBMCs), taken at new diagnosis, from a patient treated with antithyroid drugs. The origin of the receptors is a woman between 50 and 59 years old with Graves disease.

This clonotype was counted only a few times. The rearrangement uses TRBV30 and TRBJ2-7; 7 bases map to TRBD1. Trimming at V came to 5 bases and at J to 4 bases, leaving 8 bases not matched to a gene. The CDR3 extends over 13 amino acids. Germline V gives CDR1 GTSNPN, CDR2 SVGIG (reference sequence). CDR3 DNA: TGTGCCTGGGAGCCGGGACAGAGTTACGAGCAGTACTTC. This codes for CAWEPGQSYEQYF.

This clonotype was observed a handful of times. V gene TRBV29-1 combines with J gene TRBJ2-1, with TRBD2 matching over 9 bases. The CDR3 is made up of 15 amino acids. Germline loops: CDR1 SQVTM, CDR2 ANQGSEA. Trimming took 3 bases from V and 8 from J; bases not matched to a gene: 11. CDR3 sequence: CSVEFVSSGEDEQFF. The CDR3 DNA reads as TGCAGCGTTGAGTTCGTGTCTAGCGGGGAGGATGAGCAGTTCTTC.

CDR3 nucleotides: TGCAGTGCTAGCCGCTTTTCGCTTCTAGCGGGAGCCCCCGGGGAGCTGTTTTTT. Protein product: CSASRFSLLAGAPGELFF. The J gene is TRBJ2-2, the V gene TRBV20-1; 10 positions agree with TRBD2. The CDR3 has 18 residues. V shed 3 bases, J shed 6 bases, and the junction held 16 bases outside the gene matches. Germline CDR1 is DFQATT and CDR2 is SNEGSKA (reference sequence).